These T cell receptor beta chains were read from a single sample in a study of blood T cells in healthy people across ages. TCRdb reprocessed the 5' RACE reads via MiXCR and lists one record per CDR3 protein. This table holds approximately 800,000 distinct CDR3 sequences, 40% to 65% found once. The sample comprised blood. The source is a man older than 75 in good health. Each CDR3 is given without its conserved first and last residue. A D gene is named only where the DNA matches it firmly.

V gene | D gene | CDR3 protein
TRBV9 | - | ASSVGAGPNYGYT
TRBV29-1 | TRBD1 | SVGDRRGAF
TRBV9 | - | ASSPSTGLNTEAF
TRBV21-1 | - | ASSEEREGGDNEQF
TRBV5-1 | TRBD1 | ASRPGTGDYEQY
TRBV5-5 | TRBD1 | ASSLKEQGKTNEQF
TRBV20-1 | TRBD2 | SATLAGVRNEQY
TRBV5-1 | TRBD1 | ASSQGAAYEQY
TRBV2 | TRBD2 | ASKFGLAGADTQY
TRBV20-1 | TRBD2 | SAPRTSGAYEQY
TRBV11-2 | - | ASSSTAGNYGYT
TRBV6-2/TRBV6-3 | - | ASSYGRWSSHEQY
TRBV7-3 | - | ASSLGRWDTQY
TRBV6-1 | - | ASGNTGVILY
TRBV12-3/TRBV12-4 | - | ASSGQLIAKNIQY
TRBV6-2/TRBV6-3 | TRBD1 | ASSRGQSTSGANVLT
TRBV20-1 | - | SARDAGSSTDTQY
TRBV21-1 | - | ASFTPTGDSGNQPQH
TRBV12-3/TRBV12-4 | TRBD2 | ASTGTSGYEQY
TRBV7-9 | TRBD1 | ASSHGQGWVEQY
TRBV20-1 | TRBD2 | SARDPRTSGLLTDTQY
TRBV20-1 | TRBD1 | SAGTGGKNIQY
TRBV15 | TRBD2 | ATSSQWRGEAKNIQY
TRBV20-1 | - | STFGQSTGRTQY
TRBV28 | - | ASSLTGQPQY
TRBV10-3 | TRBD2 | AISEDKGLAASYEQY
TRBV25-1 | TRBD2 | ASSDTREGRDIQY
TRBV20-1 | - | SAPLKGSDSEQF